This TCR beta chain appears in the sequencing data of a study of T cells in Graves' hyperthyroidism and ophthalmopathy. General study findings and limits: The majority of expanded thyroid clonotypes above 0.001 also appeared in blood.

Trimming shortened V by 7 bases and J by 4 bases, and 13 bases separated the two germline ends. The CDR3 runs 13 residues. In germline, CDR1 is ENHRY, CDR2 SYGVKD. This clonotype was observed at least ten times. Its specificity is not known. The CDR3 regions of TCR beta were amplified from RNA transcripts. HTBI primers drove first-round RT-PCR of the TCR CDR3. MiXCR, run by TCRdb on the multiplex PCR reads, gives a single entry per CDR3 protein. The sample holds 300,000 to 450,000 distinct CDR3 sequences, roughly 13% seen once. It was uncontrolled infection, other autoimmune disease, pregnancy or lactation that excluded patients. At first hyperthyroidism diagnosis, before any ophthalmopathy symptoms, the blood sample was collected.

The chain has TRBV10-3 and TRBJ1-2; the D gene is possibly TRBD1 (5 bases). Sequencing was performed on blood. This TCR was sampled from a man aged 30-40 years with Graves' hyperthyroidism that later progressed to Graves' ophthalmopathy. The CDR3 DNA reads TGTGCCATCAATACGGGACGTCTCTATGGCTACACCTTC. This translates into CAINTGRLYGYTF.